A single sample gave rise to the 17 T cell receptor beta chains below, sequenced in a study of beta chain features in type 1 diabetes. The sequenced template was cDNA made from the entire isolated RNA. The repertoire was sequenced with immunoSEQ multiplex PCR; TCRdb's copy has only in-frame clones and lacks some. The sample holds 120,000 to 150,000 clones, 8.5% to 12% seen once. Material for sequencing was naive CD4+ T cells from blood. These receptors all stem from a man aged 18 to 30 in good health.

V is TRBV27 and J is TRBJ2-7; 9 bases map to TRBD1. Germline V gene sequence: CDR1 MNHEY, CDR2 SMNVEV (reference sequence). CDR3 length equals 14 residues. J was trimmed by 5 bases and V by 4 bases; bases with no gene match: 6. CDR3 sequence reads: CASSSGTGSDEQYF. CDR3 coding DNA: TGTGCCAGCAGTTCCGGGACAGGGTCGGACGAGCAGTACTTC.

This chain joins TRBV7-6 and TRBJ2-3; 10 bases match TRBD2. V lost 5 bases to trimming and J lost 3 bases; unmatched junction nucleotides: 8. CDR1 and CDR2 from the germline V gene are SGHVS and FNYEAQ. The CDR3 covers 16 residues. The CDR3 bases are TGTGCCAGCAGCGTACTAGCGGGGATTGGGACAGATACGCAGTATTTT. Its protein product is CASSVLAGIGTDTQYF.

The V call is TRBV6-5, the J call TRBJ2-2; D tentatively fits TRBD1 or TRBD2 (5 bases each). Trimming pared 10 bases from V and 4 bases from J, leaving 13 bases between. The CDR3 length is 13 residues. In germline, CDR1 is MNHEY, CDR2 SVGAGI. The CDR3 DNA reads TGTGCCACCAGGGTTCGGGGCACCGGGGAGCTGTTTTTT. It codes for CATRVRGTGELFF.

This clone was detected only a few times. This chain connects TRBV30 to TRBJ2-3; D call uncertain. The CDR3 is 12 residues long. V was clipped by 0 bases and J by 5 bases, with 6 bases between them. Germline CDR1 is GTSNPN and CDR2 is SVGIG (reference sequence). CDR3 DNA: TGTGCCTGGAGTGTACTTGGAGATACGCAGTATTTT. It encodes CAWSVLGDTQYF. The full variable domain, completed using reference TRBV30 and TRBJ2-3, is SQTIHQWPATLVQPVGSPLSLECTVEGTSNPNLYWYRQAAGRGLQLLFYSVGIGQISSEVPQNLSASRPQDRQFILSSKKLLLSDSGFYLCAWSVLGDTQYFGPGTRLTVL.

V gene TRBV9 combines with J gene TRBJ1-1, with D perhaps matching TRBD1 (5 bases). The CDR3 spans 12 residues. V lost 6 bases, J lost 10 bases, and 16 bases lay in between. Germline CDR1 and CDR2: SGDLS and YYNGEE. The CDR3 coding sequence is TGTGCCAGCACCCCCGTGGGGGGAGGAGCTTTCTTT. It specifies CASTPVGGGAFF.

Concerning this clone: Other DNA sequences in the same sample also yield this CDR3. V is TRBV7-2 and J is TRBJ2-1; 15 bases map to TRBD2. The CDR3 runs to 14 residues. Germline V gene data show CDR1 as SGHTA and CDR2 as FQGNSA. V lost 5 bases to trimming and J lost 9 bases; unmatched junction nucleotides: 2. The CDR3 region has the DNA TGTGCCAGCAGCCTGGGACTAGCGGGGGGTGAGCAGTTCTTC. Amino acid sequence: CASSLGLAGGEQFF.

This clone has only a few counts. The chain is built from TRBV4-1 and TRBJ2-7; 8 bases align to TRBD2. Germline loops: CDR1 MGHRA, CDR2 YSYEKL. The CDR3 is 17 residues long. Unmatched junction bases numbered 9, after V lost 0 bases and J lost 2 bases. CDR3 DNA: TGCGCCAGCAGCCAAGATATGAGCGGGGGACTCACCTACGAGCAGTACTTC. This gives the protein CASSQDMSGGLTYEQYF.

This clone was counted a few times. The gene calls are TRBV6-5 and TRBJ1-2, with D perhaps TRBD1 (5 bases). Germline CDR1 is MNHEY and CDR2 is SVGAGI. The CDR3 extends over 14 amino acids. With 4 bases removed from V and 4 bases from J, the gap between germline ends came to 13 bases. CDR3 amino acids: CASSSRGTLYGYTF. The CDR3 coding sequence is TGTGCCAGCAGTTCAAGGGGAACGCTCTATGGCTACACCTTC.

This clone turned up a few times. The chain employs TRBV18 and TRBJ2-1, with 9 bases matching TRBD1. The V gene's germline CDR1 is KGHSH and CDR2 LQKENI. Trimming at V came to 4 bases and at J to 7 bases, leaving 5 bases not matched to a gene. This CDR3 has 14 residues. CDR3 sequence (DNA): TGTGCCAGCTCACAGGGGACAGGGAGGAATGAGCAGTTCTTC. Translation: CASSQGTGRNEQFF.

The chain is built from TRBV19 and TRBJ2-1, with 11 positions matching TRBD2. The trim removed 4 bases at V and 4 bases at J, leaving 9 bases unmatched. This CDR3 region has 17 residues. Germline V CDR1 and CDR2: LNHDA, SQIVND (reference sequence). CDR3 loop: CASSSTSGGSSYNEQFF. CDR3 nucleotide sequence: TGTGCCAGTAGTAGTACTAGCGGGGGATCGTCTTACAATGAGCAGTTCTTC.

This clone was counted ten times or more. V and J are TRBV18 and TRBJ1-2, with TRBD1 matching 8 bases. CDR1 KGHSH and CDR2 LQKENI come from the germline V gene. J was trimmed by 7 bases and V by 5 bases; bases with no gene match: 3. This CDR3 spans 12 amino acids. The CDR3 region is CASSTDRGGYTF. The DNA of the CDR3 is TGTGCCAGCTCAACCGACAGGGGTGGCTACACCTTC.

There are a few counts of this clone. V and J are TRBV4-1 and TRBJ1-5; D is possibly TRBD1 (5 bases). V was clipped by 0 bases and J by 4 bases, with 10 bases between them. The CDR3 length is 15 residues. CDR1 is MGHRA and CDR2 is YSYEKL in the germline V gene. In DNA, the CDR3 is TGCGCCAGCAGCCAAGAATACAGGCAGAATCAGCCCCAGCATTTT. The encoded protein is CASSQEYRQNQPQHF.

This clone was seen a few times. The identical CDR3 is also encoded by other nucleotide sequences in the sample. CDR3 in DNA: TGTGCCAGCAGCCCCCAGACTGGGAGTAATTCACCCCTCCACTTT. It is translated as CASSPQTGSNSPLHF. V is TRBV9 and J is TRBJ1-6; D is unclear. This CDR3 region has 15 residues. Germline CDR1 and CDR2: SGDLS and YYNGEE. Trimming left V 4 bases short and J 6 bases short, with 14 bases between.

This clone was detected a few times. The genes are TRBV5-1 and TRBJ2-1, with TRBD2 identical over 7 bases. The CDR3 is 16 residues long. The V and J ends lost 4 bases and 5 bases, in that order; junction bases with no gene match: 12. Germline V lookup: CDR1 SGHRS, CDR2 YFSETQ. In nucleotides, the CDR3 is TGCGCCAGCAGCCCCTCCGGAGCGGGGATAAACAATGAGCAGTTCTTC. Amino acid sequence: CASSPSGAGINNEQFF.

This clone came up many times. CDR3 sequence reads: CSVVPRGAPRNIQYF. CDR3 in DNA: TGCAGCGTTGTTCCGCGGGGGGCCCCAAGGAACATTCAGTACTTC. The chain combines TRBV29-1 with TRBJ2-4; 8 bases line up with TRBD2. The CDR3 is made up of 15 amino acids. Germline V gives CDR1 SQVTM, CDR2 ANQGSEA. After removal of 4 bases from V and 7 bases from J, the junction contained 12 bases not matched to a gene.

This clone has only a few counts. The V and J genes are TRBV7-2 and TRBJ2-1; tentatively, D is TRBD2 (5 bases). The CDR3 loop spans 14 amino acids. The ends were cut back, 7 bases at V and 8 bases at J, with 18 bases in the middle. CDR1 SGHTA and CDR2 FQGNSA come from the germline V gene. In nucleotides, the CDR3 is TGTGCCAGCACCCCGACCCGGGATCACGATGAGCAGTTCTTC. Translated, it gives CASTPTRDHDEQFF. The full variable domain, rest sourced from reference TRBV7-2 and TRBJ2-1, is GAGVSQSPSNKVTEKGKDVELRCDPISGHTALYWYRQSLGQGLEFLIYFQGNSAPDKSGLPSDRFSAERTGGSVSTLTIQRTQQEDSAVYLCASTPTRDHDEQFFGPGTRLTVL.

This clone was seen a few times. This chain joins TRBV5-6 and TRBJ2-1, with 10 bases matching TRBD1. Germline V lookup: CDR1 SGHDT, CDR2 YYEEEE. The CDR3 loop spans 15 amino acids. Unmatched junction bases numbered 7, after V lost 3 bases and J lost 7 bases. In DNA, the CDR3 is TGTGCCAGCAGCTCGGACAGGGGGGTTTCGAATGAGCAGTTCTTC. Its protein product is CASSSDRGVSNEQFF.